The clone carrying this T cell receptor (beta chain) was counted only a few times. This entry comes from a study of cytomegalovirus exposure and HLA in healthy donors. PCR amplification relied on 60 Vbeta primers (plus 13 Jbeta primers). Assay: immunoSEQ multiplex PCR; the TCRdb copy retains only in-frame clones and omits some. The sample yields approximately 90,000 clones, approximately 76% seen once. From germline, CDR1 is MDHEN and CDR2 SYDVKM. V gave up 10 bases and J gave up 0 bases, with 24 bases separating them. The CDR3 has 17 amino acids. Source material: PBMCs. The receptor comes from a male donor in good health and CMV-seronegative. V gene TRBV28 combines with J gene TRBJ1-1; D may be TRBD1 (5 bases). In nucleotides, the CDR3 is TGTGCCATCTATGGGGCCCTTTCTGCCCCTTTGAACACTGAAGCTTTCTTT. As protein: CAIYGALSAPLNTEAFF.